Listed here are 29 T cell receptor beta chains from one sample, sequenced in a study of T-cell reconstitution after alpha-beta-depleted transplantation in children. Library preparation (for TCRbeta) was performed with unique molecular identifiers. MiXCR, applied by TCRdb to the PCR reads, yields one record per CDR3 protein. The repertoire has about 830,000 distinct CDR3 sequences, around 15% of them found once; the top ten carry approximately 5%. The sample in question was PBMCs, mostly from graft donor cells, obtained 360 days after TCRalphabeta/CD19-depleted stem cell transplant. These receptors originate from a male patient younger than 18 who had a stem cell transplant for acute lymphoblastic leukemia, so the T cells may come from the graft donor.

J is TRBJ1-1 and V is TRBV7-9; D may be TRBD1 (6 bases). The V gene's germline CDR1 is SEHNR and CDR2 FQNEAQ (reference sequence). The CDR3 length is 13 residues. V dropped 5 bases and J dropped 3 bases, with 10 bases sitting between them. CDR3 in DNA: TGTGCCAGCAGCACAGGGTTGTACACTGAAGCTTTCTTT. Translation: CASSTGLYTEAFF.

This clonotype occurred a few times. The chain is built from TRBV5-5 and TRBJ2-7; 13 bases fit TRBD2. The germline CDR1 and CDR2 sequences are SGHKS and YYEKEE (reference sequence). V was clipped by 4 bases and J by 4 bases; unmatched bases: 14. This CDR3 spans 18 amino acids. CDR3 sequence (DNA): TGTGCCAGCAGCCTGGGACTAGCGGGACAAATGGGACCTTACGAGCAGTACTTC. Amino acids: CASSLGLAGQMGPYEQYF.

This chain uses TRBV19 with TRBJ2-7; possible D gene TRBD2, 5 bases. Trimming took 5 bases from V and 3 from J, leaving 11 bases between them. The CDR3 has 13 amino acids. Germline assignment: CDR1 LNHDA and CDR2 SQIVND (reference sequence). In nucleotides, the CDR3 is TGTGCCAGTAGTGCGGGCATCCACTACGAGCAGTACTTC. Residues: CASSAGIHYEQYF.

This clonotype appeared a few times. The chain carries TRBV2 and TRBJ2-3; D is unclear. Germline V CDR1 and CDR2: SNHLY, FYNNEI. CDR3 size: 14 residues. Trimming shortened V by 8 bases and J by 1 base, and 13 bases separated the two germline ends. The CDR3, as DNA: TGTGCCAGCCCCCGACTGACGCGCACAGATACGCAGTATTTT. Translation: CASPRLTRTDTQYF.

The genes are TRBV29-1 and TRBJ2-5; TRBD1 matches 8 bases. CDR3 size: 15 residues. Per germline, CDR1 SQVTM and CDR2 ANQGSEA. With 5 bases clipped from V and 5 bases from J, the junction kept 13 bases outside the gene matches. The CDR3 sequence is CSVYGGQGAGETQYF. The CDR3 DNA reads TGCAGCGTTTATGGGGGTCAGGGGGCTGGGGAGACCCAGTACTTC.

This chain connects TRBV5-1 to TRBJ2-7, with a tentative D call TRBD1 (6 bases). Looked up from germline, CDR1 is SGHRS and CDR2 is YFSETQ. V was trimmed by 4 bases and J by 6 bases, leaving 11 bases between them. The CDR3 has 12 amino acids. This CDR3 is CASSIGTTEQYF. In nucleotides, the CDR3 is TGCGCCAGCAGCATCGGGACAACCGAGCAGTACTTC. The full variable domain, completed using reference TRBV5-1 and TRBJ2-7, is KAGVTQTPRYLIKTRGQQVTLSCSPISGHRSVSWYQQTPGQGLQFLFEYFSETQRNKGNFPGRFSGRQFSNSRSEMNVSTLELGDSALYLCASSIGTTEQYFGPGTRLTVT.

A few counts support this clonotype. This chain connects TRBV5-1 to TRBJ2-1; D not resolved. The CDR3 sequence is 14 residues long. The germline gives CDR1 SGHRS, CDR2 YFSETQ. V lost 5 bases and J lost 2, with 11 bases in between. Written as DNA, the CDR3 is TGCGCCAGCAGGTCCTCCCCGCCCTACAATGAGCAGTTCTTC. This sequence encodes CASRSSPPYNEQFF.

This clonotype was found many times. The chain's CDR3 is CASSDSGTGKGEQFF. CDR3 DNA: TGTGCCAGCAGTGATTCCGGGACAGGGAAGGGTGAGCAGTTCTTC. The gene calls are TRBV25-1 and TRBJ2-1; TRBD1 agrees at 9 bases. V gave up 3 bases and J gave up 9 bases; unmatched junction bases: 9. Per germline, CDR1 MGHDK and CDR2 SYGVNS. The CDR3 is made up of 15 amino acids.

The CDR3: CASSSASLAGDGETQYF. The DNA of the CDR3 is TGTGCCAGCAGCTCCGCCTCACTAGCGGGAGATGGAGAGACCCAGTACTTC. This chain connects TRBV7-7 to TRBJ2-5; 11 nucleotides match TRBD2. The CDR3 covers 17 residues. The germline gives CDR1 SSHAT, CDR2 FNYEAQ (reference sequence). After removal of 4 bases from V and 4 bases from J, the junction contained 11 bases not matched to a gene.

J is TRBJ2-5 and V is TRBV27; D may correspond to TRBD1 or TRBD2 (7 bases each). This CDR3 region has 16 residues. Germline V lookup: CDR1 MNHEY, CDR2 SMNVEV (reference sequence). V shed 4 bases and J shed 3 bases, with 18 bases lying between them. The DNA for the CDR3 is TGTGCCAGCAGTTCCTTTAGGGGGCTAGCGGAAGAGACCCAGTACTTC. This codes for CASSSFRGLAEETQYF.

This clonotype was observed many times. V gene TRBV29-1 combines with J gene TRBJ1-1; 7 bases agree with TRBD1. Germline values: CDR1 SQVTM, CDR2 ANQGSEA. Trimming cost V 4 bases and J 12 bases; bases outside gene matches: 8. This CDR3 region has 11 residues. CDR3: CSVVVTGETFF. The CDR3 bases are TGCAGCGTTGTTGTCACAGGGGAGACTTTCTTT.

This clonotype has just a few counts. The chain joins TRBV7-9 to TRBJ2-7; 9 nucleotides agree with TRBD1. V lost 6 bases, J lost 2 bases, and 8 bases stayed unmatched. The CDR3 is 15 residues long. Germline V gives CDR1 SEHNR, CDR2 FQNEAQ (reference sequence). This chain's CDR3 is CASRSTGGAPYEQYF. CDR3 DNA: TGTGCCAGCAGATCAACAGGGGGCGCCCCCTACGAGCAGTACTTC.

This sequence joins TRBV4-1 and TRBJ2-5, with 12 nucleotides matching TRBD1. V gave up 1 base and J gave up 4 bases; unmatched junction bases: 16. Germline values: CDR1 MGHRA, CDR2 YSYEKL. This CDR3 has 20 amino acids. The CDR3 loop reads CASSQGPFGTGGGKGETQYF. The CDR3 DNA follows: TGCGCCAGCAGCCAAGGACCGTTCGGGACAGGGGGCGGCAAGGGAGAGACCCAGTACTTC.

The chain carries TRBV5-1 and TRBJ2-5; D uncertain. Germline CDR1 SGHRS, CDR2 YFSETQ. The CDR3 loop spans 13 amino acids. Trimming left V 3 bases short and J 4 bases short, with 10 bases between. Here the CDR3 DNA reads TGCGCCAGCAGCTCAGACATGGTAGAGACCCAGTACTTC. Residues: CASSSDMVETQYF.

The rearrangement joins TRBV9 to TRBJ1-4; D remains ambiguous. Trimming removed 0 bases at V and 1 base at J, with 4 bases between. The CDR3 runs 14 residues. CDR1 is SGDLS, CDR2 YYNGEE, per germline. The CDR3: CASSVAGTNEKLFF. As DNA, the CDR3 is TGTGCCAGCAGCGTAGCGGGAACTAATGAAAAACTGTTTTTT. Looking up the rest from reference TRBV9 and TRBJ1-4 gives the full variable domain: DSGVTQTPKHLITATGQRVTLRCSPRSGDLSVYWYQQSLDQGLQFLIQYYNGEERAKGNILERFSAQQFPDLHSELNLSSLELGDSALYFCASSVAGTNEKLFFGSGTQLSVL.

This clonotype was seen only a few times. The rearrangement joins TRBV10-1 to TRBJ2-7; D is perhaps TRBD1 (5 bases). CDR3 size: 15 residues. CDR1 and CDR2 from the germline V gene are WNHNN and SYGVQD (reference sequence). V lost 0 bases and J 10 bases, leaving 19 bases between the germline ends. The CDR3 DNA reads TGCGCCAGCAGTGAGTCCAGGACATTGTACAGCCCTCAGTACTTC. Translated: CASSESRTLYSPQYF.

The chain links TRBV9 to TRBJ2-6, with D unresolved. CDR3 length: 13 amino acids. Trimming left V 4 bases short and J 3 bases short, with 5 bases between. Germline values: CDR1 SGDLS, CDR2 YYNGEE. CDR3 region: CASSSFGANVLTF. In nucleotides, the CDR3 is TGTGCCAGCAGCTCGTTTGGGGCCAACGTCCTGACTTTC.

This clonotype was detected only a few times. The chain joins TRBV7-8 to TRBJ2-1; D gene unclear. Trimming removed 2 bases from V and 6 bases from J, with 11 bases in between. CDR3 size: 14 residues. CDR1 and CDR2 (germline): SGHVS, FQNEAQ. The CDR3, as DNA: TGTGCCAGCAGCTTATACGGGTTGGGCAATGAGCAGTTCTTC. This translates into CASSLYGLGNEQFF.

The V gene is TRBV12-3 or TRBV12-4, the J gene TRBJ2-2; D uncertain. The CDR3 covers 14 residues. V lost 2 bases, J lost 2 bases, and 6 bases lay in between. CDR3 residues: CASSLWSNTGELFF. CDR3 nucleotide sequence: TGTGCCAGCAGTTTATGGAGTAACACCGGGGAGCTGTTTTTT.

This clonotype has only a few counts. The rearrangement joins TRBV9 to TRBJ2-4; D might be TRBD1 or TRBD2, each matching 6 bases. Germline V gives CDR1 SGDLS, CDR2 YYNGEE. Trimming removed 0 bases at V and 0 bases at J, with 13 bases between. The CDR3 consists of 17 residues. CDR3 DNA: TGTGCCAGCAGCGTAGAGGGGGGCGGATCAGCCAAAAACATTCAGTACTTC. Protein: CASSVEGGGSAKNIQYF. Full variable domain (missing parts from reference TRBV9 and TRBJ2-4): DSGVTQTPKHLITATGQRVTLRCSPRSGDLSVYWYQQSLDQGLQFLIQYYNGEERAKGNILERFSAQQFPDLHSELNLSSLELGDSALYFCASSVEGGGSAKNIQYFGAGTRLSVL.

This clonotype turned up a few times. Written as DNA, the CDR3 is TGTGCCAGCGTTCCAGGGAAGACAGATACGCAGTATTTT. Protein sequence: CASVPGKTDTQYF. The chain recombines TRBV7-7 with TRBJ2-3; tentatively, D is TRBD1 (5 bases). The CDR3 sequence is 13 residues long. CDR1 is SSHAT, CDR2 FNYEAQ, per germline (reference sequence). V shed 8 bases and J shed 3 bases, with 12 bases lying between them.

This clonotype was observed a handful of times. The genes are TRBV2 and TRBJ2-1; D unclear. Trimming took off 9 bases at V and 2 bases at J, with 11 bases between the two ends. This CDR3 has 13 amino acids. CDR1 and CDR2 from the germline V gene are SNHLY and FYNNEI. The chain's CDR3 is CARAESTYNEQFF. For the CDR3, the DNA is TGTGCCAGGGCGGAGTCCACCTACAATGAGCAGTTCTTC.

This clonotype was seen more than once but under ten times. V usage is TRBV5-1 and J usage is TRBJ2-1, with D uncertain. Trimming shortened V by 0 bases and J by 2 bases, and 9 bases separated the two germline ends. The germline CDR1 and CDR2 sequences are SGHRS and YFSETQ. CDR3 size: 15 residues. The CDR3, as DNA: TGCGCCAGCAGCTTGGAATTCGGGCCCTACAATGAGCAGTTCTTC. It specifies CASSLEFGPYNEQFF.

The gene calls are TRBV6-2 or TRBV6-3 and TRBJ2-7, with 9 bases aligning to TRBD2. J was trimmed by 3 bases and V by 2 bases; bases with no gene match: 17. This CDR3 has 19 amino acids. CDR1 is MNHEY and CDR2 is SVGEGT in the germline V gene. The CDR3 nucleotides read TGTGCCAGCAGTTACGCGGGAGGGGGGCGTCGGGGGACCGTCTACGAGCAGTACTTC. It yields the protein CASSYAGGGRRGTVYEQYF.

This clonotype was seen once. Being one base from a much bigger clone, this may be a read error. The rearrangement uses TRBV29-1 and TRBJ2-1; tentative D call: TRBD2 (5 bases). The CDR3 has 14 amino acids. Germline CDR1 reads SQVTM; CDR2 reads ANQGSEA. Trimming shortened V by 7 bases and J by 0 bases, and 13 bases separated the two germline ends. The CDR3: CSEKAASSYNEQFF. CDR3 bases: TGCAGCGAAAAAGCGGCTAGCTCCTACAATGAGCAGTTCTTC.

Here the CDR3 reads CASSLARYREAFF. Here the CDR3 DNA reads TGTGCCAGCAGCTTAGCGCGGTACAGGGAAGCTTTCTTT. The gene calls are TRBV7-2 and TRBJ1-1, with D possibly matching TRBD1 (5 bases). V was trimmed by 0 bases and J by 8 bases, leaving 10 bases between them. Germline V CDR1 and CDR2: SGHTA, FQGNSA. The CDR3 is made up of 13 amino acids.

This clonotype was detected only a few times. This sequence joins TRBV12-5 and TRBJ2-1; D may be TRBD2 (5 bases). The CDR3 extends over 16 amino acids. The V end lost 1 base, the J end lost 6 bases, and 16 bases lay between the germline ends. Germline lookup yields CDR1 LGHNT and CDR2 FRNRAP. In DNA, the CDR3 is TGTGCTAGTGGTTTGGGTCCGGACTCCCACGTCAATGAGCAGTTCTTC. It encodes CASGLGPDSHVNEQFF.

This clonotype was seen a handful of times. CDR3 protein: CASSYERVSYEQYF. The CDR3, as DNA: TGTGCCAGCAGTTACGAGAGGGTTTCCTACGAGCAGTACTTC. This rearrangement joins TRBV6-2 or TRBV6-3 to TRBJ2-7; D is perhaps TRBD2 (5 bases). Per the germline V gene, CDR1 is MNHEY and CDR2 is SVGEGT. There are 14 residues in the CDR3. Trimming removed 2 bases from V and 1 base from J, with 9 bases in between.

Only a few counts were recorded for this clonotype. J is TRBJ2-5 and V is TRBV5-1; 8 bases are shared with TRBD1. The germline V gene encodes CDR1 SGHRS and CDR2 YFSETQ. Trimming took 0 bases from V and 4 from J; bases not matched to a gene: 5. This CDR3 contains 15 residues. CDR3 coding DNA: TGCGCCAGCAGCTTGGTTTGGACAGGGACAGAGACCCAGTACTTC. It specifies CASSLVWTGTETQYF.